This entry concerns a single T cell receptor beta chain. Its antigen is undetermined. A read error is the likely source, as a far larger clone sits one nucleotide away. This sample is drawn from a study of prognosis after radiotherapy for stage I lung cancer. Study overall: A biologically effective dose of at least 100 Gy came via 3-5 SBRT fractions.

TCR beta CDR3 amplification from genomic DNA was performed by two-round multiplex PCR. Individual primers that were specific to each TRBV and TRBJ gene served in first-round PCR. TCRdb processed the multiplex PCR reads anew with MiXCR; each CDR3 protein has one entry. This table holds roughly 24,000 distinct CDR3 sequences, around 43% found once. Study-level points and caveats: Post-therapy Shannon entropy was lower in patients developing distant metastases following stereotactic body radiation therapy.

The CDR3 has 13 amino acids. V lost 7 bases, J lost 5 bases, and 11 bases lay in between. Germline loops: CDR1 MNHEY, CDR2 SVGEGT. The starting material was PBMCs, obtained before or after stereotactic body radiation therapy (not recorded which). The receptor was isolated from a donor of 50 years or more with non-small cell lung cancer. The chain uses TRBV6-2 or TRBV6-3 and TRBJ2-2, with D uncertain. The CDR3 DNA sequence: TGTGCCAGCATTTATGTTGGGACCGGGGAGCTGTTTTTT. It codes for CASIYVGTGELFF.